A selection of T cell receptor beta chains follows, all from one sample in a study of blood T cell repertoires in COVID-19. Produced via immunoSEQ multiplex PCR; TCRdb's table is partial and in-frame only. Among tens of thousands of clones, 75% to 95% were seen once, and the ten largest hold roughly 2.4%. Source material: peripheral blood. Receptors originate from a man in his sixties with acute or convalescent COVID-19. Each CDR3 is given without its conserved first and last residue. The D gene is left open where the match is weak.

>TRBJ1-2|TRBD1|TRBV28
ASTSGTGVGYGYT
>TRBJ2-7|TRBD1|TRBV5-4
ASSLDRGSYEQY
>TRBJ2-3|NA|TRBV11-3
ASSADGGGADTQY
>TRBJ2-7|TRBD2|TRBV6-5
ASSSLRTSASYEQY
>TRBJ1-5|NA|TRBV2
ASSSTHNQPQH
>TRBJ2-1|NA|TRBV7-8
ASSPLEGRTHNEQF
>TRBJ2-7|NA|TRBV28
ASSDLALLYEQY
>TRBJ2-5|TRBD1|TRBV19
ASRDRGLSETQY
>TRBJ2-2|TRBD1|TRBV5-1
ASSPGTGGAGGELF
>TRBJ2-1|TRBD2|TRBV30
AWSGRGLAGDGEQF
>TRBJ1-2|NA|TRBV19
ASNYRPPRTSGYGYT
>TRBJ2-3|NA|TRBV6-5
ASRRADTQY
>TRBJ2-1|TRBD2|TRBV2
ASSEGLAGGYEQF
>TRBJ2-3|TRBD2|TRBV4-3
ASSQTTGGGTDTQY
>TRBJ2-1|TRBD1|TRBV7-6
ASSSGDSSSYNEQF
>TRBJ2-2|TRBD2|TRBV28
ASSLSSGKNTGELF
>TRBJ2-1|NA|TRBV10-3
AISENGNEQF